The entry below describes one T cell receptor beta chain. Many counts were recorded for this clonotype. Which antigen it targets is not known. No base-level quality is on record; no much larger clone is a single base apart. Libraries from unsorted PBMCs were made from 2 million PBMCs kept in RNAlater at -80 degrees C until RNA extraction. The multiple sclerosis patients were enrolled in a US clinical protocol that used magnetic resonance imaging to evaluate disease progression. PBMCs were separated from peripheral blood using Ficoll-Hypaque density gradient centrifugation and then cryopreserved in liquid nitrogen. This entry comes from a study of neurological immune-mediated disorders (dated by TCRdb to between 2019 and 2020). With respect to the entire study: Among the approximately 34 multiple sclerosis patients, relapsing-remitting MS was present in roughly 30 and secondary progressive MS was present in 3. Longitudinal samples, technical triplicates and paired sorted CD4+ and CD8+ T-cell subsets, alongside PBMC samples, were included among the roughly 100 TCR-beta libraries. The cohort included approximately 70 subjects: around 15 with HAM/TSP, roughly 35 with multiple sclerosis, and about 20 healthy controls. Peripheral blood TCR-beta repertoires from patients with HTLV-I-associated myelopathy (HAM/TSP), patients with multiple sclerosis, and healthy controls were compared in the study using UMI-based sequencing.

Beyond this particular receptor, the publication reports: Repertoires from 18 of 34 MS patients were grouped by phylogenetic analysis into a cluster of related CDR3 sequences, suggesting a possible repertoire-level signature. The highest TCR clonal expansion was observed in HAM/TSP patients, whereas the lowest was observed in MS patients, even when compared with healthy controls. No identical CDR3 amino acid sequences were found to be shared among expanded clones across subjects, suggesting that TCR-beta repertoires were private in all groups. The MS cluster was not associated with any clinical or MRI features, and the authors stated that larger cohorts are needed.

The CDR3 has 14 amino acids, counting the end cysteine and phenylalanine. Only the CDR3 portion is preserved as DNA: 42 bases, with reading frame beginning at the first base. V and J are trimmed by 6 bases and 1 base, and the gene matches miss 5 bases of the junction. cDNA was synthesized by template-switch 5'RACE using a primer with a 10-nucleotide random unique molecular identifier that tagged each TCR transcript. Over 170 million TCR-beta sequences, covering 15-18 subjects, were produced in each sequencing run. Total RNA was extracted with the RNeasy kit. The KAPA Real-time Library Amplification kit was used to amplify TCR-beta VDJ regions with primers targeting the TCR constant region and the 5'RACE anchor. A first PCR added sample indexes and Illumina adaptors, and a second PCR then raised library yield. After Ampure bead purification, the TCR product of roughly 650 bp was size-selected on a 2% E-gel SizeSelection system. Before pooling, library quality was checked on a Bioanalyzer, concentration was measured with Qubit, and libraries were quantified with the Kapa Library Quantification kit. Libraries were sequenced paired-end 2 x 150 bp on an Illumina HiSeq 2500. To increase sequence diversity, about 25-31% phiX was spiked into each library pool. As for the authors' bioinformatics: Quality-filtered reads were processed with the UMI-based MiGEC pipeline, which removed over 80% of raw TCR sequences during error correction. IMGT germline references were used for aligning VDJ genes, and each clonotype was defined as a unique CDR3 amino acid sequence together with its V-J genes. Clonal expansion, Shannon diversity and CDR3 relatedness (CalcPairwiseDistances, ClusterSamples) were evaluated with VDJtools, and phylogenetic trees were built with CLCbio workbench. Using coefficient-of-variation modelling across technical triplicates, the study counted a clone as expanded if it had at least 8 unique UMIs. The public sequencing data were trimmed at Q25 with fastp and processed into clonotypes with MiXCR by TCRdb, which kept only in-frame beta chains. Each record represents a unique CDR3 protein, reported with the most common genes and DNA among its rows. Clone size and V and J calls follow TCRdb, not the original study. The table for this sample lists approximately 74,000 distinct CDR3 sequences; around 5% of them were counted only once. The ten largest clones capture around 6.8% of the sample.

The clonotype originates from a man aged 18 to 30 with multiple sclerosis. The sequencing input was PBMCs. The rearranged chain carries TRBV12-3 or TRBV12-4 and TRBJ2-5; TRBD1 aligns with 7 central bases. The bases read TGTGCCAGCAGCCCGACAGGGACCCAAGAGACCCAGTACTTC. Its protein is CASSPTGTQETQYF.